The clone carrying this T cell receptor (beta chain) showed up many times. Its specificity is unknown. Trimming shortened V by 6 bases and J by 4 bases, and 10 bases separated the two germline ends. The germline gives CDR1 DFQATT, CDR2 SNEGSKA (reference sequence). The CDR3 extends over 11 amino acids. The data are from a study of response to subunit inactivated influenza vaccine. Findings and limits, study-wide: Authors proposed each seasonal influenza vaccination draws in few new T cells.

TCRdb itself ran the RT-PCR reads through MiXCR, one entry per CDR3 protein. The sample yields approximately 480,000 distinct CDR3 sequences, approximately 11% seen once. J is TRBJ2-7 and V is TRBV20-1; D uncertain. This sample comprised PBMCs from blood, obtained 40 to 50 days after vaccination. This clonotype was sampled from a man aged 50 to 60 who received an inactivated influenza vaccine. The chain's CDR3 is CSAIGVYEQYF. The CDR3 DNA reads TGCAGTGCCATAGGAGTTTACGAGCAGTACTTC.